The present T cell receptor beta chain was sequenced within a study of shared clonotypes between healthy human individuals (dated by TCRdb to 2019 to 2021). About the study as a whole: Three men and two women, aged 18 to 49 years, made up the cohort. Libraries were prepared and TCR repertoires were sequenced by different laboratories using diverse techniques, in order to increase sequencing depth and limit assay-specific biases. For each donor, CD4 naive and CD4 memory were each given three plates, CD8 naive was given two plates, and CD8 memory was given one plate. To estimate repertoire size and how much clonotypes are shared between individuals, the study performed deep sequencing of blood TCR repertoires from 4 to 6 healthy adults. Leukapheresis yielded between about 0.85 and 10 billion PBMCs per donor.

The paper's findings and limits, for the study overall: Compared with non-shared clonotypes, the clonotypes found in all four sorted-subset donors had higher generation probabilities. Only blood was sampled, and tissue TCR repertoires likely differ from those in blood. The genetic and exposure-history diversity represented was limited by the small number of donors. Rarefaction of sorted-subset datasets indicated incomplete sequencing despite the large sequencing depth. Based on pairwise subsampling, the degree of clonotype sharing among donors was expected to be affected by sequencing depth. Naive subsets generally had larger estimated clonotype richness than memory subsets did. When several donors were compared, the shared fraction of clonotypes was around 5% for naive CD4, around 3.5% for naive CD8, roughly 2.5% for memory CD4, and around 0.4% for memory CD8.

For the CD8 naive samples, CD45RO-negative cells were positively selected for CCR7, yielding a CD45RA+CCR7+ population from which TemRA cells were excluded. Healthy HIV-negative adults with no recently reported acute infections or vaccinations were included as donors. Only Caucasian adults living in Nashville, Tennessee, USA were represented among the donors. Blood was collected by leukapheresis, and PBMCs were isolated by Ficoll-Histopaque density gradient centrifugation and then cryopreserved in liquid nitrogen vapor phase. Analytical flow cytometry was used to check the purity and quantity of each magnetically sorted T cell population. Each sorted fraction had its genomic DNA isolated and then quantified by UV absorbance on a Nanodrop 2000c. As for this clone: It lacks a known antigen. Base qualities are not provided; no much larger clone lies one nucleotide away. The same CDR3 also results from other DNA sequences found in this sample.

TCR CDR3 regions were amplified from genomic DNA by multiplex PCR using the deep immunoSEQ assay. For each cell subset, the extracted genomic DNA was distributed evenly across all wells of several immunoSEQ 96-well plates, and each plate served as one replicate. For sorted subsets, around 200 ng genomic DNA, equal to approximately 30,000 T cell genomes, was loaded into each replicate PCR. The purified libraries were quantified using a Qubit 3.0 fluorometer, sized with a Bioanalyzer 2100, and then quantified again using the KAPA Library Quantification kit. Each immunoSEQ 96-well plate was sequenced on its own single-read 150-cycle Illumina NextSeq 550 flow cell. The published analysis was carried out like this. Because only junctional sequences without quality scores were contained in the immunoSEQ output, filtering matching that applied to full-length reads could not be performed. Sequences were annotated with PyIR, a Python wrapper for IgBLAST v1.9, and V/J genes and CDR3 were assigned using IMGT germline references. Any read was removed if the V/J assignment was weak (E-value above 1e-6), the CDR3 was missing, or the read contained stop codons, out-of-frame junctions, or ambiguous translated residues. V3J clonotypes were defined as sequences sharing the same inferred V gene, J gene, and CDR3 amino acid sequence. Percentage overlap between repertoires was calculated by dividing the number of shared unique clonotypes by the size of the smaller repertoire. Three approaches were used to assess repertoire richness: RTK rarefaction, the Chao1 estimator, and Recon v2.1 estimates of unobserved clonotypes. For all TCRbeta clonotypes obtained by the gDNA method from several donors, generation probabilities were computed with OLGA. TCRdb retrieved this table from immuneACCESS and kept in-frame rearrangements only. Not all clones are present; in checked studies, unresolved V genes account for under half, and no reason is known for the remainder. V and J calls and clone size are copied from that table; D and trimming were computed from the DNA. For this sample the table gives about 870,000 clones, of which 80% to 95% were detected only once. The ten largest clones capture 24% of the sample.

Trimming takes 0 bases from V and 4 bases from J, and the germline ends sit 9 bases apart. The CDR3, cysteine through phenylalanine, is 14 amino acids long. The CDR3 DNA has 42 bases and is translated from base 1. Via the germline V gene, CDR1 is MNHEY and CDR2 SVGAGI. The chain is assembled from TRBV6-5 and TRBJ1-1, with an unclear D gene assignment. Sequenced sample: naive CD8+ T cells sorted from blood. Reading the label with the study, this specimen's cell subset or site is: CD45RA+CCR7+. This receptor was taken from a man between 25 and 39 years old in good health. DNA sequence: TGTGCCAGCAGTTACTCGGGTGGTGGCACTGAAGCTTTCTTT. The resulting protein is CASSYSGGGTEAFF.